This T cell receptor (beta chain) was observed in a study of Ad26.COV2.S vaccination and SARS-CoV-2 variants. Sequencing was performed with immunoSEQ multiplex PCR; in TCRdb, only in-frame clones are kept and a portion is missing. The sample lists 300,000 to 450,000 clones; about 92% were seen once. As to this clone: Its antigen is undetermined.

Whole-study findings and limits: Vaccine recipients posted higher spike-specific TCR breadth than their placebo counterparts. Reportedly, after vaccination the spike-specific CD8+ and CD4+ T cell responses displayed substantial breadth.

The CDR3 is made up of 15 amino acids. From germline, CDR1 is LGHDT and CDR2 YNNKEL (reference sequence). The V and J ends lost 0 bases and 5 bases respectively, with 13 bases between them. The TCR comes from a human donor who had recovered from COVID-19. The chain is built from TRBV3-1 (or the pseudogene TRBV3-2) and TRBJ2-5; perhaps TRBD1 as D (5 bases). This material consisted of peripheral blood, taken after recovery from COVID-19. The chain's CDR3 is CASSQEWGPKETQYF. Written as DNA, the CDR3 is TGTGCCAGCAGCCAAGAATGGGGCCCCAAGGAGACCCAGTACTTC.